Each of the 22 T cell receptor beta chains below was sequenced from the same sample in a study of T-cell memory formation after mild COVID-19. TCRdb used MiXCR to reprocess the 5' RACE reads, holding one entry per CDR3 protein. The sample records fewer than 650,000 distinct CDR3 sequences, 17% being singletons. The specimen sequenced was PBMCs or a T cell subset sorted from them (not recorded which). All receptors derive from an adult woman who had mild COVID-19 (a few samples of this study predate the infection). Cell type and time point are not known.

The rearrangement joins TRBV20-1 to TRBJ2-1; D is uncertain. V was clipped by 3 bases and J by 4 bases, with 7 bases between them. The CDR3 covers 12 residues. CDR1 and CDR2 from the germline V gene are DFQATT and SNEGSKA (reference sequence). The CDR3 protein is CSASPKYNEQFF. As DNA, the CDR3 is TGCAGTGCTAGCCCCAAATACAATGAGCAGTTCTTC.

V usage is TRBV7-9 and J usage is TRBJ2-5, with D perhaps matching TRBD2 (6 bases). This CDR3 contains 16 residues. Germline loops: CDR1 SEHNR, CDR2 FQNEAQ (reference sequence). The V gene lost 1 base and the J gene lost 4 bases, with 16 bases spanning the gap. As DNA, the CDR3 is TGTGCCAGCAGCTTAGTTGCCGGAGGGCGGGCAGAGACCCAGTACTTC. Translating it yields CASSLVAGGRAETQYF.

The chain combines TRBV24-1 with TRBJ2-1, with 12 bases fitting TRBD2. Trimming at V came to 1 base and at J to 8 bases, leaving 5 bases not matched to a gene. CDR1 is KGHDR and CDR2 is SFDVKD in the germline V gene. CDR3 length: 16 residues. The CDR3 DNA reads as TGTGCCACCAGTGATTTTGGGACTAGCGGGTCCGATGAGCAGTTCTTC. This gives the protein CATSDFGTSGSDEQFF.

This clonotype was counted a single time. The CDR3 loop reads CSARALLTSGRWDEQFF. In nucleotides, the CDR3 is TGCAGTGCTAGAGCTCTCTTGACTAGCGGTAGGTGGGATGAGCAGTTCTTC. The V call is TRBV20-1, the J call TRBJ2-1; 9 nucleotides line up with TRBD2. V lost 1 base, J lost 8 bases, and 15 bases stayed unmatched. Germline V lookup: CDR1 DFQATT, CDR2 SNEGSKA (reference sequence). CDR3 size: 17 residues.

This clonotype has only a few counts. The chain employs TRBV6-5 and TRBJ2-7; 11 bases align to TRBD2. Germline CDR1 and CDR2: MNHEY and SVGAGI. The V and J ends lost 6 bases and 5 bases, in that order; junction bases with no gene match: 9. The CDR3 is 15 residues long. The CDR3 here is CASRQLAGVHNEQYF. CDR3 sequence (DNA): TGTGCCAGCAGACAACTAGCGGGAGTTCACAACGAGCAGTACTTC.

The chain combines TRBV6-4 with TRBJ2-1, with 8 bases aligning to TRBD2. Germline V gene sequence: CDR1 MRHNA, CDR2 SNTAGT. V was clipped by 3 bases and J by 6 bases; unmatched bases: 10. CDR3 length equals 16 residues. The CDR3 DNA reads TGTGCCAGCAGTGAATGGTGGAGCGGGAGCCCCAATGAGCAGTTCTTC. Its translation: CASSEWWSGSPNEQFF.

This clonotype was seen only a few times. The chain combines TRBV15 with TRBJ1-4; TRBD1 is a possible D gene (6 bases). CDR1 and CDR2 from the germline V gene are LNHNV and YYDKDF (reference sequence). V was trimmed by 0 bases and J by 7 bases, leaving 12 bases between them. The CDR3 runs to 15 residues. CDR3 bases: TGTGCCACCAGCAGAGATACCGGGGGCCGTGAAAAACTGTTTTTT. Residues: CATSRDTGGREKLFF.

This chain joins TRBV25-1 and TRBJ1-6; a weak D match, TRBD1 (6 bases). This CDR3 comprises 15 residues. Germline V gene data show CDR1 as MGHDK and CDR2 as SYGVNS. With 6 bases removed from V and 7 bases from J, the gap between germline ends came to 16 bases. DNA of the CDR3: TGTGCCAGCAGCCCGATAGGGGGGGCGAATTCACCCCTCCACTTT. This gives the protein CASSPIGGANSPLHF.

This clonotype was observed a handful of times. This chain connects TRBV29-1 to TRBJ1-1, with unresolved D. From germline, CDR1 is SQVTM and CDR2 ANQGSEA. The V gene lost 4 bases and the J gene lost 0 bases, with 9 bases spanning the gap. The CDR3 has 13 residues. The CDR3 region has the DNA TGCAGCGTTGTAGAACAGTTGAACACTGAAGCTTTCTTT. It codes for CSVVEQLNTEAFF. The full variable domain, with the rest looked up from reference TRBV29-1 and TRBJ1-1, is SAVISQKPSRDICQRGTSLTIQCQVDSQVTMMFWYRQQPGQSLTLIATANQGSEATYESGFVIDKFPISRPNLTFSTLTVSNMSPEDSSIYLCSVVEQLNTEAFFGQGTRLTVV.

The chain has TRBV4-3 and TRBJ2-3, with D possibly being TRBD2 (6 bases). Trimming took 1 base from V and 1 from J, leaving 9 bases between them. Per germline, CDR1 LGHNA and CDR2 YSLEER. The CDR3 length is 15 residues. As DNA, the CDR3 is TGCGCCAGCAGCCAAGGCGCTAGCGGCACAGATACGCAGTATTTT. It yields the protein CASSQGASGTDTQYF.

J is TRBJ2-5 and V is TRBV6-2 or TRBV6-3; tentatively, D is TRBD2 (5 bases). CDR1 and CDR2 (germline): MNHEY, SVGEGT. This CDR3 contains 15 residues. V shed 5 bases and J shed 2 bases, with 15 bases lying between them. This CDR3 reads CASSTFGEVQETQYF. The CDR3, as DNA: TGTGCCAGCAGTACCTTCGGGGAAGTGCAAGAGACCCAGTACTTC.

The V call is TRBV7-8, the J call TRBJ1-2; D is ambiguous. This CDR3 has 16 amino acids. Trimming took off 1 base at V and 4 bases at J, with 16 bases between the two ends. Looked up from germline, CDR1 is SGHVS and CDR2 is FQNEAQ. The chain's CDR3 is CASSLGGGRILYGYTF. The DNA of the CDR3 is TGTGCCAGCAGCTTAGGGGGAGGGCGTATCCTCTATGGCTACACCTTC.

The chain combines TRBV4-1 with TRBJ2-5, with TRBD2 matching 7 bases. Germline CDR1 reads MGHRA; CDR2 reads YSYEKL. V lost 4 bases and J lost 5; bases outside the gene matches: 13. The CDR3 has 16 residues. In DNA, the CDR3 is TGCGCCAGCAGCCCGTCTCCACTAGCGCCTGGGGAGACCCAGTACTTC. Amino acid sequence: CASSPSPLAPGETQYF.

The rearrangement uses TRBV15 and TRBJ1-2; no definite D call. Germline-derived CDR1 and CDR2 are LNHNV and YYDKDF (reference sequence). The CDR3 sequence is 12 residues long. Trimming left V 0 bases short and J 9 bases short, with 8 bases between. The CDR3 region has the DNA TGTGCCACCAGCAGAGATAGAGGTAGCTACACCTTC. Translation: CATSRDRGSYTF.

This clonotype was seen more than once but under ten times. The chain employs TRBV20-1 and TRBJ2-1, with TRBD2 matching 15 bases. V trimming: 5 bases; J trimming: 0 bases; junction bases outside the gene matches: 8. CDR1 DFQATT and CDR2 SNEGSKA come from the germline V gene (reference sequence). The CDR3 length is 18 residues. The CDR3 nucleotides are TGCAGTGCTCCCGGGACTAGCGGGAGGCGGCCCTCCTACAATGAGCAGTTCTTC. This encodes CSAPGTSGRRPSYNEQFF.

This clonotype was detected many times. This chain joins TRBV7-2 and TRBJ2-5; D may match TRBD1 or TRBD2 (6 bases each). Germline CDR1 reads SGHTA; CDR2 reads FQGNSA. The CDR3 has 15 amino acids. The V end lost 1 base, the J end lost 4 bases, and 13 bases lay between the germline ends. The CDR3 coding sequence is TGTGCCAGCAGCTTAGGGGGGGCGAGGGCAGAGACCCAGTACTTC. It yields the protein CASSLGGARAETQYF.

V is TRBV7-3 and J is TRBJ2-2; the D gene is possibly TRBD1 (6 bases). CDR1 and CDR2 (germline): SGHTA, FQGTGA. This CDR3 contains 15 residues. Trimming shortened V by 5 bases and J by 6 bases, and 16 bases separated the two germline ends. The DNA of the CDR3 is TGTGCCAGCAGCCAGTATACATCAGGGGCCGGGGAGCTGTTTTTT. Protein sequence: CASSQYTSGAGELFF.

This clonotype was observed a few times. The V call is TRBV2, the J call TRBJ1-5; 12 nucleotides line up with TRBD1. The germline gives CDR1 SNHLY, CDR2 FYNNEI. The CDR3 runs 16 residues. V lost 2 bases, J lost 11 bases, and 10 bases stayed unmatched. CDR3 bases: TGTGCCAGCAGTGAAACCCCCGGGACAGGGGGCTTGTCCCAGCATTTT. Encoded protein: CASSETPGTGGLSQHF.

This clonotype appeared a few times. This chain uses TRBV27 with TRBJ2-7, with 10 nucleotides matching TRBD1. The CDR3 extends over 13 amino acids. V shed 6 bases, J shed 2 bases, and the junction held 1 base outside the gene matches. Germline lookup yields CDR1 MNHEY and CDR2 SMNVEV (reference sequence). The CDR3 sequence is CASRGQGAYEQYF. The CDR3, as DNA: TGTGCCAGCAGAGGACAGGGGGCCTACGAGCAGTACTTC.

This clonotype was detected only a few times. The V and J genes are TRBV18 and TRBJ1-4; TRBD1 matches at 11 bases. V shed 5 bases and J 7 bases; nucleotides not matched to a gene: 12. The CDR3 is made up of 17 amino acids. Germline assignment: CDR1 KGHSH and CDR2 LQKENI. The CDR3 DNA sequence: TGTGCCAGCTCAGCCCCGGGACAGGGGGATGCAGGTGAAAAACTGTTTTTT. Protein sequence: CASSAPGQGDAGEKLFF.

This clonotype has only a few counts. The chain employs TRBV30 and TRBJ2-3; D possibly corresponds to TRBD1 (5 bases). The V gene's germline CDR1 is GTSNPN and CDR2 SVGIG (reference sequence). This CDR3 contains 15 residues. Trimming removed 3 bases from V and 4 bases from J, with 17 bases in between. The CDR3 coding sequence is TGTGCCTGGAGCCTTAGGTGGGGCGGCTCAGATACGCAGTATTTT. Its translation: CAWSLRWGGSDTQYF.

The chain joins TRBV19 to TRBJ2-7; D is tentatively TRBD1 or TRBD2 (5 bases each). The CDR3 is made up of 14 amino acids. Germline lookup yields CDR1 LNHDA and CDR2 SQIVND (reference sequence). V lost 3 bases to trimming and J lost 2 bases, with 11 bases between them. CDR3 sequence reads: CASSMGVGTYEQYF. As DNA, the CDR3 is TGTGCCAGTAGTATGGGGGTTGGGACCTACGAGCAGTACTTC.